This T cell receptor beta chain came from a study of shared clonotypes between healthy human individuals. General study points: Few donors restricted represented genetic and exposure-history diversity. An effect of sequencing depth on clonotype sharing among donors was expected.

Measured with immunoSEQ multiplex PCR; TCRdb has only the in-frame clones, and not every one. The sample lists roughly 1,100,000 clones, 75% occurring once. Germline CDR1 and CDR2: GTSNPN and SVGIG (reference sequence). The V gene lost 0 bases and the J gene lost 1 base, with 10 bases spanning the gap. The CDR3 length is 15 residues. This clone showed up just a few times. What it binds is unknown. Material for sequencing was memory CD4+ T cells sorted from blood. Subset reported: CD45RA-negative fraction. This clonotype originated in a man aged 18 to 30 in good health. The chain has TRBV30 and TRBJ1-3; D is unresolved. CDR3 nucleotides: TGTGCCTGGAGTGTACAGTCCTTATCTGGAAACACCATATATTTT. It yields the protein CAWSVQSLSGNTIYF.